One and the same sample provided the 6 T cell receptor beta chains below, sequenced in a study of T cells in tuberculosis. Profiling relied on immunoSEQ multiplex PCR, and the TCRdb table lists in-frame clones only, not all of them. This table holds 20,000 to 25,000 clones, roughly nine tenths found once. Sequenced material: PBMCs. These receptors were taken from a donor aged 10-35 years with latent tuberculosis or without tuberculosis infection. Some clones in this sample may be carry-over from other donors' samples.

This clone was seen a single time. The V gene is TRBV19, the J gene TRBJ2-7; weak D call: TRBD2 (6 bases). Germline loops: CDR1 LNHDA, CDR2 SQIVND (reference sequence). Trimming pared 6 bases from V and 5 bases from J, leaving 17 bases between. The CDR3 extends over 14 amino acids. The CDR3 nucleotides are TGTGCCAGTAGGGGACTGTGGAGGGAAGACGAGCAGTACTTC. This encodes CASRGLWREDEQYF.

The chain employs TRBV7-9 and TRBJ1-4, with D uncertain. Germline-derived CDR1 and CDR2 are SEHNR and FQNEAQ (reference sequence). The CDR3 contains 15 residues. The ends were cut back, 0 bases at V and 5 bases at J, with 10 bases in the middle. The CDR3 sequence is CASSLARGTNEKLFF. Written as DNA, the CDR3 is TGTGCCAGCAGCTTAGCCCGGGGAACAAATGAAAAACTGTTTTTT.

CDR3 in DNA: TGTGTACTCTGTGGGGCCTTTTCCTACGAGCAGTACTTC. The encoded protein is CVLCGAFSYEQYF. The V gene is TRBV6-1, the J gene TRBJ2-7, with D tentatively TRBD1 (5 bases). This CDR3 region has 13 residues. Germline CDR1 is MNHNS and CDR2 is SASEGT.

The V call is TRBV11-3, the J call TRBJ2-3, with D possibly TRBD2 on 6 matching bases. Trimming took 3 bases from V and 2 from J, leaving 12 bases between them. CDR1 SGHNT and CDR2 YENEEA come from the germline V gene. CDR3 length: 15 residues. The CDR3 DNA sequence: TGTGCCAGCAGCTTCCGATTAGCGGACACAGATACGCAGTATTTT. Protein product: CASSFRLADTDTQYF.

The V gene is TRBV5-6, the J gene TRBJ1-1; no clear D. Trimming took 3 bases from V and 7 from J, leaving 13 bases between them. Looked up from germline, CDR1 is SGHDT and CDR2 is YYEEEE. The CDR3 is 13 amino acids. The CDR3 nucleotides read TGTGCCAGCAGCTCCGGAGTAAAAGGTGAAGCTTTCTTT. Protein: CASSSGVKGEAFF.

This chain links TRBV6-4 with TRBJ2-3; TRBD1 is a possible D gene (5 bases). The CDR3 extends over 15 amino acids. V was cut by 0 bases and J by 5 bases, with 12 bases left in between. The V gene's germline CDR1 is MRHNA and CDR2 SNTAGT. CDR3 DNA: TGTGCCAGCAGTGACTCAGAGACAGACAAAGATACGCAGTATTTT. Its translation is CASSDSETDKDTQYF.